Presented here are 14 T cell receptor beta chains from one specimen sequenced in a study of shared clonotypes between healthy human individuals. Sequenced by immunoSEQ multiplex PCR; TCRdb stores in-frame clones only, minus some. The table shows 1.4 million or so clones, with just under 99% occurring only once. The sample comprised naive CD4+ T cells sorted from blood. Subset reported: CD45RA+ positively selected. The origin of the receptors is a man aged 25-45 years in good health.

The rearrangement uses TRBV28 and TRBJ2-7; TRBD1 matches 8 bases. Germline lookup yields CDR1 MDHEN and CDR2 SYDVKM. V lost 1 base and J lost 3; bases outside the gene matches: 2. The CDR3 has 14 amino acids. CDR3 DNA: TGTGCCAGCAGTTTATCCGGACAGGGCTACGAGCAGTACTTC. Translating gives CASSLSGQGYEQYF.

As to this clone: This same CDR3 is encoded by further DNA sequences in the sample. The gene calls are TRBV18 and TRBJ2-7; a weak D match, TRBD1 (5 bases). The CDR3 length is 13 residues. Germline V gene lookup returns CDR1 KGHSH and CDR2 LQKENI. Deletions cut 6 bases from V and 3 bases from J, with 12 bases between. CDR3 loop: CASSPGYSYEQYF. The DNA of the CDR3 is TGTGCCAGCTCCCCAGGGTATAGCTACGAGCAGTACTTC. The variable domain in full, completed from reference TRBV18 and TRBJ2-7, reads NAGVMQNPRHLVRRRGQEARLRCSPMKGHSHVYWYRQLPEEGLKFMVYLQKENIIDESGMPKERFSAEFPKEGPSILRIQQVVRGDSAAYFCASSPGYSYEQYFGPGTRLTVT.

This clone has just one count. The chain combines TRBV27 with TRBJ1-3; the D is unclear. This CDR3 contains 17 residues. Trimming shortened V by 5 bases and J by 0 bases, and 17 bases separated the two germline ends. Germline loops: CDR1 MNHEY, CDR2 SMNVEV (reference sequence). The CDR3 DNA sequence: TGTGCCAGCAGTGAGCTCGGACGGTTTTACTCTGGAAACACCATATATTTT. Translated, it gives CASSELGRFYSGNTIYF.

Worth noting for this clone: The same CDR3 can be traced to other DNA sequences in this sample. This chain connects TRBV7-9 to TRBJ2-7; 13 bases are shared with TRBD2. Germline values: CDR1 SEHNR, CDR2 FQNEAQ (reference sequence). This CDR3 is 15 amino acids long. Trimming took 6 bases from V and 1 from J; bases not matched to a gene: 3. CDR3 in amino acids: CASSLLAGGSYEQYF. CDR3 nucleotide sequence: TGTGCCAGCAGTTTACTAGCGGGAGGGTCCTACGAGCAGTACTTC.

This clone was seen a handful of times. J is TRBJ2-1 and V is TRBV11-2; 14 nucleotides align to TRBD2. This CDR3 comprises 16 residues. V shed 6 bases and J 10 bases; nucleotides not matched to a gene: 11. From germline, CDR1 is SGHAT and CDR2 FQNNGV. Here the CDR3 reads CASRRPGLAGVGEQFF. CDR3 DNA sequence: TGTGCCAGCAGGAGACCGGGACTAGCGGGAGTCGGAGAGCAGTTCTTC.

The CDR3 nucleotides are TGTGCCAGCATAGGGGAGGAGACCCAGTACTTC. This encodes CASIGEETQYF. The V and J genes are TRBV21-1 and TRBJ2-5. TRBV21-1 is flagged as a pseudogene. The CDR3 is 11 amino acids.

About this clone itself: At the DNA level, this CDR3 is encoded by other sequences in the same sample as well. The V call is TRBV5-5, the J call TRBJ2-5; D is undetermined. Germline V gene sequence: CDR1 SGHKS, CDR2 YYEKEE (reference sequence). The CDR3 contains 13 residues. Trimming removed 4 bases from V and 5 bases from J, with 12 bases in between. The CDR3 spells CASSLSGRETQYF. In nucleotides, the CDR3 is TGTGCCAGCAGCCTAAGTGGGCGGGAGACCCAGTACTTC.

CDR3: CASSYPGLAGRQETQYF. CDR3 DNA: TGTGCCAGCAGCTACCCGGGACTAGCGGGACGTCAAGAGACCCAGTACTTC. The chain is built from TRBV2 and TRBJ2-5; 13 nucleotides align to TRBD2. The CDR3 spans 17 residues. Germline V gene lookup returns CDR1 SNHLY and CDR2 FYNNEI. Losses at the gene ends were 6 bases for V and 2 bases for J; bases not matched to a gene: 9.

The gene calls are TRBV7-3 and TRBJ2-5, with 7 bases aligning to TRBD2. The CDR3 is 14 amino acids. Trimming cost V 5 bases and J 2 bases; bases outside gene matches: 5. Germline CDR1 reads SGHTA; CDR2 reads FQGTGA. CDR3 DNA sequence: TGTGCCAGCAGCCCTTCGGGGGGACAAGAGACCCAGTACTTC. Translating it yields CASSPSGGQETQYF.

This chain uses TRBV30 with TRBJ2-5; D gene uncertain. Trimming stripped 7 bases from V and 5 bases from J, with 11 bases between. Germline CDR1 and CDR2: GTSNPN and SVGIG (reference sequence). This CDR3 region has 11 residues. The CDR3 DNA reads as TGTGCCTACGCGTGGGGTGAGACCCAGTACTTC. Translating it yields CAYAWGETQYF.

The CDR3 reads CASSARVRGTEAFF. The CDR3 bases are TGTGCCAGCAGTGCCAGGGTCCGGGGTACTGAAGCTTTCTTT. The chain combines TRBV2 with TRBJ1-1; D may be TRBD1 (5 bases). Germline V gene lookup returns CDR1 SNHLY and CDR2 FYNNEI. The CDR3 extends over 14 amino acids. Trimming stripped 4 bases from V and 5 bases from J, with 14 bases between.

The chain is built from TRBV11-1 and TRBJ2-1; 7 positions agree with TRBD2. The CDR3 loop spans 15 amino acids. Germline CDR1 reads SGHAT; CDR2 reads FQDESV (reference sequence). The junction had 11 bases not matched to a gene; V was cut back by 4 bases and J by 8 bases. CDR3 amino acids: CASSSWEGRRDEQFF. CDR3 DNA: TGTGCCAGCAGCTCCTGGGAGGGGAGAAGGGATGAGCAGTTCTTC. The full variable domain, its missing parts supplied by reference TRBV11-1 and TRBJ2-1, is EAEVAQSPRYKITEKSQAVAFWCDPISGHATLYWYRQILGQGPELLVQFQDESVVDDSQLPKDRFSAERLKGVDSTLKIQPAELGDSAMYLCASSSWEGRRDEQFFGPGTRLTVL.

The chain combines TRBV6-1 with TRBJ1-5; maybe TRBD1 (5 bases). The CDR3 has 14 amino acids. Trimming took off 6 bases at V and 3 bases at J, with 12 bases between the two ends. From germline, CDR1 is MNHNS and CDR2 SASEGT. The CDR3 spells CASRHDRANQPQHF. In nucleotides, the CDR3 is TGTGCCAGCAGACACGACAGAGCCAATCAGCCCCAGCATTTT.

Note on this clone: Other DNA sequences in this sample translate to the same CDR3. The V call is TRBV5-1, the J call TRBJ2-3; weak D call: TRBD1 (5 bases). V lost 4 bases to trimming and J lost 0 bases, with 9 bases between them. This CDR3 has 14 residues. Germline lookup yields CDR1 SGHRS and CDR2 YFSETQ. CDR3 protein: CASSISGSTDTQYF. CDR3 sequence (DNA): TGCGCCAGCAGCATCTCAGGGAGCACAGATACGCAGTATTTT.